The sequence of this TCR beta chain was determined in a study of radiotherapy plus CTLA-4 blockade in lung cancer. Study at large: With roughly 28% of patients having disease control, objective responses were seen in 15% to 20%.

Each patient with chemo-refractory metastatic non-small-cell lung cancer was treated with focal radiation plus CTLA-4 blockade using ipilimumab. The CDR3 has 14 amino acids. A few counts support this clone. The target antigen is unknown. The table came from immunoSEQ multiplex PCR; TCRdb's copy has only in-frame clones and leaves some out. In the table there are about 62,000 clones, approximately 76% of which are singletons. Overall study findings and caveats: TCR clones from tumors expanded in blood after radiotherapy plus ipilimumab. Interferon-beta and early blood T cell clone dynamics reportedly predicted response best.

The V gene is TRBV21-1, the J gene TRBJ2-7; no DNA check was done on the table's D call, TRBD1. TRBV21-1 is a pseudogene segment. The source of this sequence is a human donor with non-small cell lung cancer who had a complete response to radiotherapy plus ipilimumab. The sequences come from peripheral blood, collected from a patient treated with radiotherapy plus ipilimumab. Here the CDR3 reads CASSKADSFYEQYF. Here the CDR3 DNA reads TGTGCCAGCAGCAAAGCTGACAGCTTCTACGAGCAGTACTTC.